These 6 T cell receptor beta chains originate from one sample sequenced in a study of T cell changes during pregnancy in multiple sclerosis. Repertoires were generated with immunoSEQ multiplex PCR, while TCRdb's copy carries only in-frame clones and drops some. The data hold around 100,000 clones, with 90% observed a single time. The sample was peripheral blood, taken in the second trimester of pregnancy. The origin of the receptors is a female donor in good health, enrolled as a control in a pregnancy study.

The chain combines TRBV6-1 with TRBJ1-2, with unresolved D. V was clipped by 11 bases and J by 4 bases, with 8 bases between them. The germline V gene encodes CDR1 MNHNS and CDR2 SASEGT. This CDR3 has 10 residues. The CDR3 reads CAVQSYGYTF. The CDR3 bases are TGTGCCGTACAGAGCTATGGCTACACCTTC.

The rearrangement joins TRBV27 to TRBJ2-7; 8 bases are a match to TRBD2. Germline CDR1 reads MNHEY; CDR2 reads SMNVEV (reference sequence). With V trimmed by 6 bases and J by 7 bases, 11 bases remained unmatched. The CDR3 sequence is 14 residues long. The CDR3 loop is CASSYSGTDWEQYF. In DNA form, the CDR3 reads TGTGCCAGCAGCTATAGCGGGACCGATTGGGAGCAGTACTTC.

V gene TRBV6-5 combines with J gene TRBJ2-7; 7 nucleotides agree with TRBD1. V gave up 6 bases and J gave up 3 bases; unmatched junction bases: 11. The V gene's germline CDR1 is MNHEY and CDR2 SVGAGI. CDR3 size: 15 residues. CDR3 DNA: TGTGCCAGCAGACCTACAGGGGCGAGAGTCTACGAGCAGTACTTC. This codes for CASRPTGARVYEQYF.

The chain couples TRBV11-2 to TRBJ2-3; tentative D call: TRBD2 (6 bases). From germline, CDR1 is SGHAT and CDR2 FQNNGV. The CDR3 has 13 residues. V lost 5 bases and J 11 bases, leaving 17 bases between the germline ends. The CDR3 DNA reads as TGTGCCAGCAGCATCCGGACGGGAGCAAGGCAGTATTTT. Its protein product is CASSIRTGARQYF.

V usage is TRBV6-5 and J usage is TRBJ2-2, with unresolved D. The V gene's germline CDR1 is MNHEY and CDR2 SVGAGI. V lost 7 bases and J lost 5, with 5 bases in between. CDR3 length equals 11 residues. The CDR3 sequence is CASTRTGELFF. The CDR3 nucleotides are TGTGCCAGCACCCGGACCGGGGAGCTGTTTTTT.

V is TRBV27 and J is TRBJ1-2; 7 bases line up with TRBD1. Germline V gene data show CDR1 as MNHEY and CDR2 as SMNVEV (reference sequence). The CDR3 covers 14 residues. The V gene end was trimmed by 4 bases and the J gene end by 8 bases; junction bases not matched to a gene: 10. CDR3 sequence reads: CASSSSGQTRGYTF. The CDR3 nucleotides are TGTGCCAGCAGTTCGTCGGGACAGACGAGAGGCTACACCTTC.